The 24 T cell receptor beta chains presented below share a single source sample, sequenced in a study of OX40 agonist ivuxolimab in advanced cancers. Method: immunoSEQ multiplex PCR; TCRdb's copy keeps in-frame clones and lacks some. Of roughly 60,000 clones in the sample, about 86% were seen once. Sequenced material: CD4+ or CD8+ T cells sorted from blood, taken in a trial of the OX40 agonist ivuxolimab. The receptors here all came from an adult with an advanced solid tumor such as melanoma, head and neck, liver or kidney cancer.

This chain uses TRBV27 with TRBJ1-1; D is possibly TRBD1 (5 bases). The CDR3 sequence is 12 residues long. V shed 6 bases and J shed 7 bases, with 12 bases lying between them. Germline-derived CDR1 and CDR2 are MNHEY and SMNVEV (reference sequence). The CDR3 sequence: CASRRTSREAFF. The CDR3 DNA follows: TGTGCCAGCAGAAGGACAAGCCGTGAAGCTTTCTTT.

The genes are TRBV5-4 and TRBJ2-3; maybe TRBD2 (5 bases). Germline lookup yields CDR1 SGHNT and CDR2 YYREEE (reference sequence). The V end was cut by 4 bases, the J end by 3 bases, with 9 bases between. The CDR3 has 13 residues. This CDR3 is CASSHTSTDTQYF. The DNA for the CDR3 is TGTGCCAGCAGCCACACTAGTACAGATACGCAGTATTTT.

The chain links TRBV5-1 to TRBJ2-1, with D possibly being TRBD1 (6 bases). Trimming removed 0 bases from V and 5 bases from J, with 9 bases in between. This CDR3 has 14 amino acids. CDR1 SGHRS and CDR2 YFSETQ come from the germline V gene. The CDR3 nucleotides read TGCGCCAGCAGCTTGGGGACAGTTGACAATGAGCAGTTCTTC. Translated, it gives CASSLGTVDNEQFF.

The DNA of the CDR3 is TGCGCCAGCAGCTTAAGGACAGGTTTCTATGAGCAGTTCTTC. Its translation: CASSLRTGFYEQFF. The chain has TRBV5-1 and TRBJ2-1; 7 bases are a match to TRBD1. The germline V gene has CDR1 SGHRS and CDR2 YFSETQ. V shed 2 bases, J shed 8 bases, and the junction held 7 bases outside the gene matches. The CDR3 sequence is 14 residues long. The complete variable domain, with remaining parts taken from reference TRBV5-1 and TRBJ2-1, reads KAGVTQTPRYLIKTRGQQVTLSCSPISGHRSVSWYQQTPGQGLQFLFEYFSETQRNKGNFPGRFSGRQFSNSRSEMNVSTLELGDSALYLCASSLRTGFYEQFFGPGTRLTVL.

The V gene is TRBV7-8, the J gene TRBJ1-4; tentatively, D is TRBD1 (5 bases). The CDR3 has 16 amino acids. Germline assignment: CDR1 SGHVS and CDR2 FQNEAQ. The V end was cut by 4 bases, the J end by 0 bases, with 12 bases between. CDR3 in DNA: TGTGCCAGCAGCTCAACGGTGGGGCCAACTAATGAAAAACTGTTTTTT. Its protein is CASSSTVGPTNEKLFF.

On this clone itself: A junction boundary mismatches the germline segment, possibly from a read error. The rearrangement uses TRBV30 and TRBJ1-6; D is unresolved. CDR3 length: 12 residues. Germline V gene data show CDR1 as GTSNPN and CDR2 as SVGIG (reference sequence). The CDR3 nucleotides are TGTGCCTGGAGCATGCCCGATTCACTCCTCCACTTT. This codes for CAWSMPDSLLHF. The full variable domain, its missing parts supplied by reference TRBV30 and TRBJ1-6, is SQTIHQWPATLVQPVGSPLSLECTVEGTSNPNLYWYRQAAGRGLQLLFYSVGIGQISSEVPQNLSASRPQDRQFILSSKKLLLSDSGFYLCAWSMPDSLLHFGNGTRLTVT.

This clone appeared once. V and J are TRBV5-1 and TRBJ2-5; D unclear. This CDR3 comprises 12 residues. Between the trimmed V and J ends, which lost 7 bases and 5 bases, there was a span of 12 bases. Germline lookup yields CDR1 SGHRS and CDR2 YFSETQ. CDR3 coding DNA: TGCGCCAGCGGAGAAATGCGGGAGACCCAGTACTTC. This translates into CASGEMRETQYF.

The chain joins TRBV9 to TRBJ2-1, with 8 bases aligning to TRBD2. Germline loops: CDR1 SGDLS, CDR2 YYNGEE. Trimming cost V 3 bases and J 7 bases; bases outside gene matches: 6. This CDR3 is 14 amino acids long. This CDR3 reads CASSDRGGGNEQFF. The CDR3 bases are TGTGCCAGCAGCGACCGGGGGGGCGGGAATGAGCAGTTCTTC.

This clone was seen more than once but under ten times. The chain has TRBV19 and TRBJ1-5; TRBD1 matches at 7 bases. Germline CDR1 is LNHDA and CDR2 is SQIVND (reference sequence). V lost 7 bases and J lost 3; bases outside the gene matches: 6. The CDR3 has 14 amino acids. The CDR3 DNA follows: TGTGCCAGTAACCAGGGGGAGCCCAATCAGCCCCAGCATTTT. Residues: CASNQGEPNQPQHF.

The chain joins TRBV2 to TRBJ1-5; weak D call: TRBD1 (5 bases). Trimming stripped 0 bases from V and 1 base from J, with 10 bases between. The CDR3 is 16 residues long. Germline V gene sequence: CDR1 SNHLY, CDR2 FYNNEI. Here the CDR3 reads CASSEAWGGSNQPQHF. The CDR3 DNA sequence: TGTGCCAGCAGTGAAGCTTGGGGGGGGAGCAATCAGCCCCAGCATTTT.

This clone appeared once. The chain carries TRBV2 and TRBJ1-4, with 7 bases that match TRBD1. J gave up 2 bases and V 6 bases, and 6 bases lay outside the gene matches. This CDR3 is built from 15 residues. Germline V gene data show CDR1 as SNHLY and CDR2 as FYNNEI. DNA for the CDR3: TGTGCCAGCAGATTTACACAGGGGACTAATGAAAAACTGTTTTTT. Translated, it gives CASRFTQGTNEKLFF.

This chain uses TRBV14 with TRBJ2-4, with D possibly matching TRBD1 (5 bases). Germline loops: CDR1 SGHDN, CDR2 FVKESK. This CDR3 comprises 16 residues. The V end lost 1 base, the J end lost 4 bases, and 14 bases lay between the germline ends. The DNA of the CDR3 is TGTGCCAGCAGCCAAGCAACGGCGGCAGGGAAAAACATTCAGTACTTC. Translated, it gives CASSQATAAGKNIQYF.

The genes are TRBV5-1 and TRBJ1-1; 11 bases agree with TRBD1. V shed 7 bases and J 3 bases; nucleotides not matched to a gene: 8. This CDR3 is 15 amino acids long. The germline V gene encodes CDR1 SGHRS and CDR2 YFSETQ. In nucleotides, the CDR3 is TGCGCCAGCCGGACAGGGGGCACCCTCGACACTGAAGCTTTCTTT. This translates into CASRTGGTLDTEAFF.

The chain recombines TRBV11-3 with TRBJ2-5, with TRBD2 matching 12 bases. This CDR3 is built from 17 residues. With V trimmed by 2 bases and J by 5 bases, 9 bases remained unmatched. CDR1 and CDR2 (germline): SGHNT, YENEEA. The CDR3, as DNA: TGTGCCAGCAGCTTATCATCGTCTAGCGGGAGGGCCGAGACCCAGTACTTC. Encoded protein: CASSLSSSSGRAETQYF.

The chain employs TRBV6-1 and TRBJ1-6, with a possible D match to TRBD1 (6 bases). The CDR3 sequence is 15 residues long. The V end lost 5 bases, the J end lost 8 bases, and 16 bases lay between the germline ends. The germline V gene encodes CDR1 MNHNS and CDR2 SASEGT. The CDR3 here is CASSSLSGADSPLHF. The CDR3 DNA is TGTGCCAGCAGTTCCCTCTCAGGGGCGGATTCACCCCTCCACTTT.

This sequence joins TRBV18 and TRBJ2-1, with 10 bases fitting TRBD1. Unmatched junction bases numbered 1, after V lost 2 bases and J lost 6 bases. The germline CDR1 and CDR2 sequences are KGHSH and LQKENI. This CDR3 comprises 14 residues. In DNA, the CDR3 is TGTGCCAGCTCACCAGGACAGGGGGGCAATGAGCAGTTCTTC. It translates to CASSPGQGGNEQFF.

The J gene is TRBJ2-7, the V gene TRBV11-3, with D tentatively TRBD2 (5 bases). The ends were cut back, 1 base at V and 0 bases at J, with 13 bases in the middle. The CDR3 contains 16 residues. Germline V gene lookup returns CDR1 SGHNT and CDR2 YENEEA. CDR3 residues: CASSLGEGESSYEQYF. CDR3 DNA: TGTGCCAGCAGCTTAGGTGAGGGCGAGAGCTCCTACGAGCAGTACTTC.

The rearrangement links TRBV28 to TRBJ2-1, with 7 nucleotides matching TRBD2. The trim removed 2 bases at V and 5 bases at J, leaving 3 bases unmatched. The CDR3 spans 14 residues. CDR1 MDHEN and CDR2 SYDVKM come from the germline V gene. In DNA, the CDR3 is TGTGCCAGCAGTTTAGGGGGAGGGAACAATGAGCAGTTCTTC. Protein: CASSLGGGNNEQFF.

The rearrangement joins TRBV9 to TRBJ2-5; the D is unclear. Per germline, CDR1 SGDLS and CDR2 YYNGEE. The CDR3 has 14 residues. With 1 base removed from V and 2 bases from J, the gap between germline ends came to 9 bases. The CDR3 is CASSVSPTQETQYF. The CDR3 coding sequence is TGTGCCAGCAGCGTAAGCCCGACGCAAGAGACCCAGTACTTC.

V usage is TRBV9 and J usage is TRBJ2-5; possible D gene TRBD1, 6 bases. CDR1 SGDLS and CDR2 YYNGEE come from the germline V gene. The CDR3 is 14 amino acids. The V gene lost 5 bases and the J gene lost 4 bases, with 15 bases spanning the gap. The CDR3 DNA follows: TGTGCCAGCAGTTTTTCAGGACAGACAGAGACCCAGTACTTC. It yields the protein CASSFSGQTETQYF. Based on the CDR3 plus reference TRBV9 and TRBJ2-5, the full variable domain is DSGVTQTPKHLITATGQRVTLRCSPRSGDLSVYWYQQSLDQGLQFLIQYYNGEERAKGNILERFSAQQFPDLHSELNLSSLELGDSALYFCASSFSGQTETQYFGPGTRLLVL.

The rearrangement links TRBV28 to TRBJ2-5; D is unclear. This CDR3 has 12 residues. The V gene lost 7 bases and the J gene lost 5 bases, with 11 bases spanning the gap. Germline V gives CDR1 MDHEN, CDR2 SYDVKM. The CDR3 DNA sequence: TGTGCCAGCACAACCCCGACGGAGACCCAGTACTTC. It is translated as CASTTPTETQYF.

This chain links TRBV4-1 with TRBJ2-3; D call uncertain. Germline V lookup: CDR1 MGHRA, CDR2 YSYEKL. This CDR3 spans 14 amino acids. V lost 6 bases and J 4 bases, leaving 14 bases between the germline ends. CDR3 sequence: CASRAVGKADTQYF. The CDR3 region has the DNA TGCGCCAGCAGGGCCGTTGGAAAGGCAGATACGCAGTATTTT.

The chain has TRBV28 and TRBJ1-5, with TRBD1 as a possible D gene (5 bases). Trimming took off 4 bases at V and 7 bases at J, with 14 bases between the two ends. Germline CDR1 reads MDHEN; CDR2 reads SYDVKM. This CDR3 has 14 residues. CDR3 coding DNA: TGTGCCAGCAGTTCCGGGGCAGGGATCCAGCCCCAGCATTTT. Translated: CASSSGAGIQPQHF.

The chain recombines TRBV6-5 with TRBJ1-2; 8 nucleotides line up with TRBD1. The V gene's germline CDR1 is MNHEY and CDR2 SVGAGI. The CDR3 totals 14 residues. V lost 2 bases to trimming and J lost 4 bases; unmatched junction nucleotides: 3. The CDR3 DNA is TGTGCCAGCAGTTACGTGGACAGGGCCTATGGCTACACCTTC. Encoded protein: CASSYVDRAYGYTF.